The clone carrying this T cell receptor beta chain was counted once. This specimen belongs to a study of blood T cell repertoires in COVID-19. V gave up 4 bases and J gave up 7 bases, with 16 bases separating them. The CDR3 is made up of 14 amino acids. Germline CDR1 and CDR2: SEHNR and FQNEAQ (reference sequence). Source study methods: Cell counts per sample came from amplifying reference gene primers. The assay was immunoSEQ multiplex PCR, and TCRdb's table has in-frame clones only and misses some. V, J and clone size are taken as reported in that table, and D and trimming were inferred from the DNA itself. Of 230,000 or so clones in the sample, about nine tenths were seen once.

The source is a woman between 40 and 50 years old with acute COVID-19. The gene calls are TRBV7-9 and TRBJ1-2; possible D gene TRBD1, 5 bases. What was sequenced was PBMCs or T cells enriched from blood (not recorded which). This CDR3 reads CASSYRRDDSGYTF. Here the CDR3 DNA reads TGTGCCAGCAGCTATAGAAGGGATGACAGTGGCTACACCTTC.